This entry describes one T cell receptor (beta chain). The CDR3 is made up of 16 amino acids. Germline CDR1 and CDR2: MGHRA and YSYEKL. Trimming cost V 5 bases and J 1 base, with 17 bases left between them. The data were taken from a study of blood T cells in healthy people across ages. Next came a second PCR, run for roughly 6 to 11 cycles, which used a sample-barcoded 5' primer along with a J-beta primer mix. Using its own MiXCR run on the 5' RACE reads, TCRdb lists one record per CDR3 protein. In the table there are some 1.1 million distinct CDR3 sequences, roughly two fifths of which are singletons.

The clonotype comes from a man in his late teens or twenties in good health. The rearrangement uses TRBV4-1 and TRBJ1-1; a possible D gene is TRBD1 (6 bases). Sequenced sample: blood. CDR3 bases: TGCGCCAGCAGCTTTCGGCGGACAGATCCGAACACTGAAGCTTTCTTT. It translates to CASSFRRTDPNTEAFF.